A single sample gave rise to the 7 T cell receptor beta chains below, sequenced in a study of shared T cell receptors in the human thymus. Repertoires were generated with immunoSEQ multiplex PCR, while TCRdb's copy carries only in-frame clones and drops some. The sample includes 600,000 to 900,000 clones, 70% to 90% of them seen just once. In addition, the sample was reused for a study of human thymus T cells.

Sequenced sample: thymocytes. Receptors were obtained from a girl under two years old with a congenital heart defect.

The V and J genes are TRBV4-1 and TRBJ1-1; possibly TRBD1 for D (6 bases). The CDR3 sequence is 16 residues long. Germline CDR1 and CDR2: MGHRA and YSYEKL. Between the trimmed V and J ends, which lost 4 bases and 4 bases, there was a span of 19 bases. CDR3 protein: CASSRVIQGPGTEAFF. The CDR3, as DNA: TGCGCCAGCAGCCGAGTAATACAGGGCCCAGGCACTGAAGCTTTCTTT.

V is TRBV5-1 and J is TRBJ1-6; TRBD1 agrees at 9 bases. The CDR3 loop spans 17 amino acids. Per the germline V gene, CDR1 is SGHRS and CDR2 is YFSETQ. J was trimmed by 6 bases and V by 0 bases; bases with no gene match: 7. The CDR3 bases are TGCGCCAGCAGCTTGGATGGGACAGGGATTAGTAATTCACCCCTCCACTTT. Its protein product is CASSLDGTGISNSPLHF.

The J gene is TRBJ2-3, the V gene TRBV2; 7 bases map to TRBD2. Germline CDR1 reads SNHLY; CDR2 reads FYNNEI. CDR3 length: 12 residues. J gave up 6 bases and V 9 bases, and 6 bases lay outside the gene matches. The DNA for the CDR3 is TGTGCCAGGGGAGGGAGTACCGATACGCAGTATTTT. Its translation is CARGGSTDTQYF.

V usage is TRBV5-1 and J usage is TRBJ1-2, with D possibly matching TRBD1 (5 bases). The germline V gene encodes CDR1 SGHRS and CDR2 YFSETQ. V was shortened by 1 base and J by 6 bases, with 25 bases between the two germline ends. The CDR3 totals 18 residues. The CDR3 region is CASSLKVRKNPGSNGYTF. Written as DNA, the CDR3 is TGCGCCAGCAGCTTGAAGGTGAGGAAAAACCCAGGGTCAAATGGCTACACCTTC.

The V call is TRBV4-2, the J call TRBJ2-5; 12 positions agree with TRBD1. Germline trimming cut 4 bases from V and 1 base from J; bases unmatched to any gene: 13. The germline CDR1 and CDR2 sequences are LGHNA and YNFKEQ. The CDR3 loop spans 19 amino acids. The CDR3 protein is CASSPSVVGDRGPQETQYF. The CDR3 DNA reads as TGTGCCAGCAGCCCGTCGGTGGTCGGGGACAGGGGGCCCCAAGAGACCCAGTACTTC.

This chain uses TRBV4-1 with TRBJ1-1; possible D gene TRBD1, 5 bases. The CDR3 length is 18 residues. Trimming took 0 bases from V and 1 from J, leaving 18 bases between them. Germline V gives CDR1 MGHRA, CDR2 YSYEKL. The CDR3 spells CASSQDGRGRRPNTEAFF. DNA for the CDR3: TGCGCCAGCAGCCAAGATGGAAGGGGTAGGAGACCGAACACTGAAGCTTTCTTT.

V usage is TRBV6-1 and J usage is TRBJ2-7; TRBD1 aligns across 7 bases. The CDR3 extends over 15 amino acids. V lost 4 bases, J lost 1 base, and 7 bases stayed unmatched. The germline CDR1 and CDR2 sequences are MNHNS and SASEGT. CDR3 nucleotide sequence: TGTGCCAGCAGTGGTCGACAGGGTAGGTCCTACGAGCAGTACTTC. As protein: CASSGRQGRSYEQYF.